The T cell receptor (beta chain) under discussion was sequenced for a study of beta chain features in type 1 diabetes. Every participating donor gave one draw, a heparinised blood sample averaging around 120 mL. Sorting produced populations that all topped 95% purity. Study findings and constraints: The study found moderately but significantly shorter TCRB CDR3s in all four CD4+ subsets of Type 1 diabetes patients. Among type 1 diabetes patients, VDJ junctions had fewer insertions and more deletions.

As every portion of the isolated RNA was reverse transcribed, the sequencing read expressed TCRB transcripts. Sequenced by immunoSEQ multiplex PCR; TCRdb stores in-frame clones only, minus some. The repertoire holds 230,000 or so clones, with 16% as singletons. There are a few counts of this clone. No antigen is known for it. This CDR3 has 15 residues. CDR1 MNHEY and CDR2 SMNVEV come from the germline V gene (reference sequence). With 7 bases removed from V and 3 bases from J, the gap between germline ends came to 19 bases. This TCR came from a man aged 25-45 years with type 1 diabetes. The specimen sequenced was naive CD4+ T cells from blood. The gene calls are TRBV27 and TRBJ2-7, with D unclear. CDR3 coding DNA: TGTGCCAGCACCTCTTTGGCAGGAATAAACTACGAGCAGTACTTC. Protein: CASTSLAGINYEQYF.